This T cell receptor beta chain appears in the sequencing data of a study of cytomegalovirus exposure and HLA in healthy donors. This CDR3 has 15 residues. Losses at the gene ends were 2 bases for V and 2 bases for J; bases not matched to a gene: 4. Germline V gene data show CDR1 as LGHNA and CDR2 as YSLEER. Findings of the study overall: In a later analysis, V- and J-gene trimming of beta chains associated with a DCLRE1C missense variant, replicated independently. Another analysis was done later, and it associated 16,951 TCR beta sequences with HLA alleles at 0.05 false discovery rate. Across all donors, roughly uniform sequencing depth was an assumption of the presence/absence analyses.

Points on this clone: The target antigen is unknown.

The PCR ran on 60 Vbeta and 13 Jbeta primers. Authors' methods: An analysis that came later counted some 81 million unique TCR beta chains, approximately 9.9 million shared. Libraries were prepared by immunoSEQ multiplex PCR; TCRdb keeps only in-frame clonotypes and omits some of them. That table supplies the V and J calls and clone size; D and trimming were determined from the DNA. The sample carries roughly 180,000 clones, around 74% recorded once. The sequence came from a female donor in good health and CMV-seronegative. The sequenced sample was PBMCs. The chain uses TRBV4-3 and TRBJ2-7; TRBD1 matches 9 bases. For the CDR3, the DNA is TGCGCCAGCAGCCAAACGGACAGGGGCCCCTACGAGCAGTACTTC. It encodes CASSQTDRGPYEQYF.